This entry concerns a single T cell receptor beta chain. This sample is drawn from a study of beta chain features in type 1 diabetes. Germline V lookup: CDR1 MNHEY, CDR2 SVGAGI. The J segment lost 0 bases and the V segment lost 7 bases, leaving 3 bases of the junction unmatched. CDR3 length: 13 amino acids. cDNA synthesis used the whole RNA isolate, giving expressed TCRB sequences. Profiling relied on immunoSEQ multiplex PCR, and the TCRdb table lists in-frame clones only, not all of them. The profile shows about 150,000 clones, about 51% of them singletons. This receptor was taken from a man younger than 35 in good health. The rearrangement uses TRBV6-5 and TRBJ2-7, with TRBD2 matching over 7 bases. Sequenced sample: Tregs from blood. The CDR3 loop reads CASTAGDSYEQYF. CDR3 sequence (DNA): TGTGCCAGCACGGCGGGAGACTCCTACGAGCAGTACTTC.